This is a list of T cell receptor beta chains from one sample in a study of human T cells and chemical hapten exposure. Using its own MiXCR run on the RACE reads, TCRdb lists one record per CDR3 protein. This sample has roughly 98,000 distinct CDR3 sequences, with roughly an eighth found just once. This specimen was whole blood, taken in connection with sensitization to the hapten diphenylcyclopropenone (DPC). The receptors were gathered from a woman aged 40 to 55 with alopecia areata. Some clones in this sample may be carry-over from other donors' samples. Both conserved end residues are part of each CDR3. D genes are given only for firm matches. Clone sizes are given selectively: once, few, many, or a class where the clone is expanded.

v_call,clone_size,d_call,j_call,cdr3_nt,cdr3_aa
TRBV11-1,few,TRBD1,TRBJ2-3,TGTGCCAGCAGCGCACAGGGGGCTGGCACAGATACGCAGTATTTT,CASSAQGAGTDTQYF
TRBV20-1,-,TRBD2,TRBJ2-7,TGCAGTGCTAACGGACTAGCGGGAGAGGTAGGGCAGTACTTC,CSANGLAGEVGQYF
TRBV28,once,-,TRBJ2-7,TGTGCCAGCAGTCCAGGGGGGACGGGGGCCTACGAGCAGTACTTC,CASSPGGTGAYEQYF
TRBV6-2/TRBV6-3,-,-,TRBJ2-7,TGTGCCAGCAGTTACAACCCTGGATACGAGCAGTACTTC,CASSYNPGYEQYF
TRBV7-6,few,-,TRBJ2-3,TGTGCCAGCAGCTCCGGGTATACGCAGTATTTT,CASSSGYTQYF
TRBV28,-,TRBD2,TRBJ2-7,TGTGCCAGCAGCCCCGGGGGGGGCAGATACTCCCTCTACGAGCAGTACTTC,CASSPGGGRYSLYEQYF
TRBV29-1,-,-,TRBJ2-3,TGCAGCGTTGAGAGCCCCGGCAGAGATACGCAGTATTTT,CSVESPGRDTQYF
TRBV12-3/TRBV12-4,many,-,TRBJ2-5,TGTGCCAGCAGTCCGGGGTGGAAAGAGACCCAGTACTTC,CASSPGWKETQYF
TRBV18,many,-,TRBJ1-1,TGTGCCAGCTCACCACCTGAGGGTGGCACTGAAGCTTTCTTT,CASSPPEGGTEAFF
TRBV28,-,-,TRBJ2-7,TGTGCCAGCAGTTTATCTGGGACCCTCGGGTACGAGCAGTACTTC,CASSLSGTLGYEQYF
TRBV5-1,many,-,TRBJ2-7,TGCGCCAGCAGCTTGGTGCTAGGGTCCTACGAGCAGTACTTC,CASSLVLGSYEQYF
TRBV20-1,-,TRBD1,TRBJ1-5,TGCAGTGCTAGGGGGACAGGGGGAAATCAGCCCCAGCATTTT,CSARGTGGNQPQHF
TRBV7-3,many,TRBD2,TRBJ2-1,TGTGCCAGCAGCTTTAGCGGGGGGGACTACAATGAGCAGTTCTTC,CASSFSGGDYNEQFF
TRBV5-1,many,-,TRBJ2-2,TGCGCCAGCAGCCCCATGTTGGCTAGCGTCGGCACCGGGGAGCTGTTTTTT,CASSPMLASVGTGELFF
TRBV7-6,-,-,TRBJ1-6,TGTGCCAGCAGCTTAGCGGCGGGGGTTAATTCACCCCTCCACTTT,CASSLAAGVNSPLHF
TRBV7-9,many,TRBD1,TRBJ2-2,TGTGCCAGCAGCGACAGGGTTCCGAACACCGGGGAGCTGTTTTTT,CASSDRVPNTGELFF
TRBV11-3,few,-,TRBJ2-7,TGTGCCAGCAGCTTAGCCAGGGACAACGAGCAGTACTTC,CASSLARDNEQYF
TRBV20-1,few,-,TRBJ2-7,TGCAGTGCTAGGGATATATACGAGCAGTACTTC,CSARDIYEQYF
TRBV11-2,few,TRBD2,TRBJ2-1,TGTGCCAGCAGCCCGCGACTAGCGGGAGGGCCAAGGCCCGACAATGAGCAGTTCTTC,CASSPRLAGGPRPDNEQFF
TRBV7-8,-,-,TRBJ2-5,TGTGCCAGCAGCGATAGACTAGGTGCAGAGACCCAGTACTTC,CASSDRLGAETQYF
TRBV9,once,TRBD2,TRBJ2-1,TGTGCCAGCAGCGTAGGCGGGAGGCCCAATGAGCAGTTCTTC,CASSVGGRPNEQFF
TRBV6-2/TRBV6-3,few,-,TRBJ2-7,TGTGCCAGCAGTTACCTCGCCGGGACGGTATACTACGAGCAGTACTTC,CASSYLAGTVYYEQYF